What follows are 26 T cell receptor beta chains derived from one specimen sequenced in a study of shared clonotypes between healthy human individuals. The assay was immunoSEQ multiplex PCR, and TCRdb's table has in-frame clones only and misses some. This table holds some 2,000,000 clones, approximately 96% found once. The specimen was naive CD4+ T cells sorted from blood. Subset meaning: CD45RA+ positively selected. The receptors stem from a man aged 18 to 30 in good health.

About this clone: In the same sample, other DNA sequences code for this CDR3. This chain uses TRBV28 with TRBJ2-7, with 8 bases matching TRBD1. The J segment lost 0 bases and the V segment lost 6 bases, leaving 1 base of the junction unmatched. The CDR3 loop spans 13 amino acids. The germline V gene has CDR1 MDHEN and CDR2 SYDVKM. In DNA, the CDR3 is TGTGCCAGCAGACAGGGGGGCTCCTACGAGCAGTACTTC. As protein: CASRQGGSYEQYF.

The rearrangement joins TRBV5-1 to TRBJ1-3; D is unclear. Germline CDR1 is SGHRS and CDR2 is YFSETQ. The CDR3 runs 17 residues. Trimming took off 0 bases at V and 0 bases at J, with 13 bases between the two ends. The CDR3, as DNA: TGCGCCAGCAGCTTGGAACCGGGTGGCCCCTCTGGAAACACCATATATTTT. It encodes CASSLEPGGPSGNTIYF. Based on the CDR3 plus reference TRBV5-1 and TRBJ1-3, the full variable domain is KAGVTQTPRYLIKTRGQQVTLSCSPISGHRSVSWYQQTPGQGLQFLFEYFSETQRNKGNFPGRFSGRQFSNSRSEMNVSTLELGDSALYLCASSLEPGGPSGNTIYFGEGSWLTVV.

The J gene is TRBJ2-7, the V gene TRBV29-1; D may correspond to TRBD1 or TRBD2 (5 bases each). This CDR3 is built from 11 residues. V was shortened by 6 bases and J by 9 bases, with 15 bases between the two germline ends. Germline CDR1 reads SQVTM; CDR2 reads ANQGSEA. CDR3 in DNA: TGCAGCGTCAAAGAGGGGTATGGGCAGTACTTC. Protein: CSVKEGYGQYF.

The V and J genes are TRBV21-1 and TRBJ1-1. TRBV21-1 is termed a pseudogene. The CDR3 has 13 amino acids. The CDR3 bases are TGTGCCAGCAGCAAACCCCGGGAGACTGAAGCTTTCTTT. Its translation is CASSKPRETEAFF.

This rearrangement joins TRBV4-3 to TRBJ2-2; 7 positions match TRBD2. Germline CDR1 is LGHNA and CDR2 is YSLEER. This CDR3 is built from 15 residues. The ends lost 1 base at V and 8 bases at J; junction bases unmatched: 7. Here the CDR3 DNA reads TGCGCCAGCAGCCAAGGGACTAGGGGAGCTGGGGAGCTGTTTTTT. Its translation: CASSQGTRGAGELFF.

This clone was recorded only once. The chain recombines TRBV6-6 with TRBJ1-5, with 8 bases matching TRBD1. Germline V CDR1 and CDR2: MNHNY, SVGAGI (reference sequence). This CDR3 region has 16 residues. V lost 5 bases, J lost 1 base, and 7 bases stayed unmatched. CDR3 residues: CASSTGQGASNQPQHF. The CDR3 coding sequence is TGTGCCAGCAGTACCGGACAGGGCGCGAGCAATCAGCCCCAGCATTTT.

V and J are TRBV12-5 and TRBJ1-1; the match to TRBD1 covers 7 bases. Germline V lookup: CDR1 LGHNT, CDR2 FRNRAP. V shed 1 base, J shed 4 bases, and the junction held 12 bases outside the gene matches. The length of the CDR3 is 17 residues. The CDR3 DNA is TGTGCTAGTGGTTTGGACCCCAAGACAGGGCATGGCACTGAAGCTTTCTTT. It encodes CASGLDPKTGHGTEAFF.

This clone was picked up one time. The genes are TRBV11-2 and TRBJ2-1; the D call may be TRBD1 or TRBD2 (5 bases each). The germline V gene encodes CDR1 SGHAT and CDR2 FQNNGV. The V gene lost 3 bases and the J gene lost 0 bases, with 9 bases spanning the gap. The CDR3 is made up of 15 amino acids. CDR3 nucleotides: TGTGCCAGCAGCTTCGGGGACCGCTCCTACAATGAGCAGTTCTTC. Translating it yields CASSFGDRSYNEQFF.

This chain joins TRBV11-2 and TRBJ2-1, with 9 positions matching TRBD2. Per the germline V gene, CDR1 is SGHAT and CDR2 is FQNNGV. V dropped 1 base and J dropped 8; count of bases not matched to a gene: 3. This CDR3 is built from 14 residues. As DNA, the CDR3 is TGTGCCAGCAGCTTAGGCGGGGGGGTTTATGAGCAGTTCTTC. Translation: CASSLGGGVYEQFF.

Turning to this clone: The sample carries other DNA sequences with the same CDR3. J is TRBJ2-5 and V is TRBV7-8; 13 bases align to TRBD2. The CDR3 has 16 amino acids. V lost 0 bases to trimming and J lost 2 bases; unmatched junction nucleotides: 0. Germline lookup yields CDR1 SGHVS and CDR2 FQNEAQ. CDR3 region: CASSLAGLAGQETQYF. The CDR3 region has the DNA TGTGCCAGCAGCTTAGCGGGACTAGCGGGACAAGAGACCCAGTACTTC.

About this clone itself: This CDR3 is also generated by other DNA sequences in the sample. The rearrangement joins TRBV18 to TRBJ2-7; 7 bases are a match to TRBD1. Germline V CDR1 and CDR2: KGHSH, LQKENI. The length of the CDR3 is 13 residues. Germline trimming cut 3 bases from V and 3 bases from J; bases unmatched to any gene: 2. The CDR3 reads CASSPTGVYEQYF. The DNA for the CDR3 is TGTGCCAGCTCACCCACAGGGGTCTACGAGCAGTACTTC.

The chain carries TRBV6-1 and TRBJ1-3, with D possibly TRBD1 on 5 matching bases. The CDR3 spans 13 residues. In germline, CDR1 is MNHNS, CDR2 SASEGT. V lost 6 bases and J 7 bases, leaving 13 bases between the germline ends. The CDR3 nucleotides are TGTGCCAGCAGGAAACCGGGACCCAACACCATATATTTT. It encodes CASRKPGPNTIYF.

In this sample, this clone turned up once. The V and J genes are TRBV7-6 and TRBJ2-2; D unclear. The CDR3 extends over 14 amino acids. The germline gives CDR1 SGHVS, CDR2 FNYEAQ. Deletions cut 1 base from V and 4 bases from J, with 7 bases between. Written as DNA, the CDR3 is TGTGCCAGCAGCTTAGTTTCCCTCACCGGGGAGCTGTTTTTT. Its protein product is CASSLVSLTGELFF.

Details on this clone: This specimen includes other DNA sequences encoding the same CDR3. This sequence joins TRBV5-1 and TRBJ2-7; D gene uncertain. The length of the CDR3 is 14 residues. Germline CDR1 reads SGHRS; CDR2 reads YFSETQ. V was cut by 0 bases and J by 4 bases, with 11 bases left in between. CDR3 nucleotide sequence: TGCGCCAGCAGCTTGGCCGGGCCTTCTTACGAGCAGTACTTC. The encoded protein is CASSLAGPSYEQYF.

The genes are TRBV27 and TRBJ2-7; 10 bases align to TRBD2. After removal of 6 bases from V and 3 bases from J, the junction contained 8 bases not matched to a gene. This CDR3 is 15 amino acids long. CDR1 MNHEY and CDR2 SMNVEV come from the germline V gene (reference sequence). CDR3 in DNA: TGTGCCAGCAGGGCCACCGGGACTAGCGACTACGAGCAGTACTTC. Protein product: CASRATGTSDYEQYF.

This clone showed up just a few times. The rearrangement joins TRBV5-1 to TRBJ1-1, with 7 bases matching TRBD1. CDR3 length: 17 residues. CDR1 is SGHRS and CDR2 is YFSETQ in the germline V gene. V lost 3 bases to trimming and J lost 11 bases; unmatched junction nucleotides: 22. The CDR3 loop reads CASSSPGQGTVPVEAFF. The CDR3 nucleotides read TGCGCCAGCAGCTCACCAGGTCAGGGGACAGTGCCGGTTGAGGCTTTCTTT.

On this clone: This CDR3 is also generated by other DNA sequences in the sample. The chain combines TRBV7-2 with TRBJ2-1; tentatively, D is TRBD1 (5 bases). Looked up from germline, CDR1 is SGHTA and CDR2 is FQGNSA. The length of the CDR3 is 12 residues. V was cut by 2 bases and J by 10 bases, with 9 bases left in between. The chain's CDR3 is CASSLRGGEQFF. CDR3 sequence (DNA): TGTGCCAGCAGCTTAAGGGGTGGCGAGCAGTTCTTC. The entire variable domain, with the rest obtained from reference TRBV7-2 and TRBJ2-1, is as follows: GAGVSQSPSNKVTEKGKDVELRCDPISGHTALYWYRQSLGQGLEFLIYFQGNSAPDKSGLPSDRFSAERTGGSVSTLTIQRTQQEDSAVYLCASSLRGGEQFFGPGTRLTVL.

CDR3 residues: CASSFDSESGARGEQFF. The CDR3 nucleotides are TGCGCCAGCAGTTTCGACTCTGAATCCGGGGCTCGGGGTGAGCAGTTCTTC. The chain links TRBV5-1 to TRBJ2-1; the D gene could be TRBD1 or TRBD2 (5 bases each). The V gene lost 5 bases and the J gene lost 9 bases, with 27 bases spanning the gap. The germline V gene has CDR1 SGHRS and CDR2 YFSETQ. CDR3 length: 17 residues.

DNA of the CDR3: TGCGCCAGCAGCCAAGGCCGAGCGGGGGCAATACATTCACCCCTCCACTTT. It encodes CASSQGRAGAIHSPLHF. The chain couples TRBV4-1 to TRBJ1-6; perhaps TRBD1 as D (6 bases). The germline V and J ends were trimmed by 1 base and 8 bases, with 18 bases remaining between them. Germline lookup yields CDR1 MGHRA and CDR2 YSYEKL. The CDR3 totals 17 residues.

The chain uses TRBV27 and TRBJ1-5; maybe TRBD1 (6 bases). V lost 5 bases to trimming and J lost 7 bases, with 21 bases between them. The CDR3 is 16 residues long. The germline V gene has CDR1 MNHEY and CDR2 SMNVEV (reference sequence). In nucleotides, the CDR3 is TGTGCCAGCAGTACACTCTCAGGGGTTCGGAACCAGCCCCAGCATTTT. As protein: CASSTLSGVRNQPQHF.

The chain uses TRBV6-6 and TRBJ2-1; unclear D gene. The CDR3 contains 13 residues. V lost 6 bases, J lost 2 bases, and 8 bases lay in between. CDR1 MNHNY and CDR2 SVGAGI come from the germline V gene (reference sequence). CDR3 residues: CASRPTTYNEQFF. CDR3 DNA: TGTGCCAGCAGACCCACAACCTACAATGAGCAGTTCTTC.

Details on this clone: This same CDR3 is encoded by further DNA sequences in the sample. The chain links TRBV5-1 to TRBJ2-7; 7 bases align to TRBD1. This CDR3 has 13 amino acids. Unmatched junction bases numbered 4, after V lost 4 bases and J lost 3 bases. Looked up from germline, CDR1 is SGHRS and CDR2 is YFSETQ. The DNA for the CDR3 is TGCGCCAGCAGCCTGGGACAGTACTACGAGCAGTACTTC. Translated, it gives CASSLGQYYEQYF.

This chain joins TRBV29-1 and TRBJ2-1, with TRBD2 matching over 15 bases. V was pared by 8 bases and J by 0 bases, with 11 bases of the junction left unmatched. This CDR3 comprises 18 residues. Germline V gene data show CDR1 as SQVTM and CDR2 as ANQGSEA. CDR3 protein: CSIGLAGGGSDSYNEQFF. CDR3 DNA sequence: TGCAGCATAGGACTAGCGGGAGGGGGGTCAGACTCCTACAATGAGCAGTTCTTC.

This clone appeared a single time. This rearrangement joins TRBV5-1 to TRBJ1-2; D gene uncertain. The CDR3 sequence is 16 residues long. The germline V gene has CDR1 SGHRS and CDR2 YFSETQ. The ends were cut back, 2 bases at V and 0 bases at J, with 14 bases in the middle. The CDR3 is CASSLSQYPANYGYTF. The CDR3 bases are TGCGCCAGCAGCTTATCTCAGTACCCCGCTAACTATGGCTACACCTTC.

J is TRBJ2-7 and V is TRBV2, with 7 bases identical to TRBD1. This CDR3 contains 15 residues. V shed 6 bases, J shed 2 bases, and the junction held 10 bases outside the gene matches. Germline V gene lookup returns CDR1 SNHLY and CDR2 FYNNEI. CDR3 coding DNA: TGTGCCAGCAGACGGACAGGAGGACCTCCCTACGAGCAGTACTTC. Its protein product is CASRRTGGPPYEQYF.

Here the CDR3 reads CASSLTGPGEQFF. DNA of the CDR3: TGTGCCAGCAGCCTGACAGGGCCAGGGGAGCAGTTCTTC. The chain has TRBV11-2 and TRBJ2-1, with 7 bases lining up with TRBD1. Unmatched junction bases numbered 8, after V lost 5 bases and J lost 10 bases. This CDR3 comprises 13 residues. Germline values: CDR1 SGHAT, CDR2 FQNNGV.